The present TCR beta chain was sequenced within a study of cytomegalovirus exposure and HLA in healthy donors. Primers: 60 Vbeta forward and 13 Jbeta reverse. Sequenced by immunoSEQ multiplex PCR; TCRdb stores in-frame clones only, minus some. The sample totals around 77,000 clones. V lost 0 bases and J lost 0, with 13 bases in between. Germline V lookup: CDR1 SGDLS, CDR2 YYNGEE. CDR3 length equals 17 residues. The rearrangement joins TRBV9 to TRBJ1-3; D unresolved. Sequencing was done on a sample of PBMCs. This sequence originates from a middle-aged man in good health and CMV-seropositive. In DNA form, the CDR3 reads TGTGCCAGCAGCGTAGCCCAGGTTCTAAACTCTGGAAACACCATATATTTT. Its translation: CASSVAQVLNSGNTIYF.